The clone carrying this T cell receptor beta chain has just a few counts. V was trimmed by 9 bases and J by 7 bases, leaving 16 bases between them. Germline values: CDR1 MNHEY, CDR2 SMNVEV (reference sequence). The CDR3 runs 13 residues. This record belongs to a study of blood T cell repertoires in COVID-19. Study-level information: PBMCs, B-cell-depleted T cells, or T cells were the source of the cDNA or gDNA that made up the material.

TCRdb's copy holds only in-frame clones and misses some; the assay was immunoSEQ multiplex PCR. The sample holds some 130,000 clones, about four fifths seen once. The source material was peripheral blood. The TCR comes from a woman aged 50 to 65 with acute or convalescent COVID-19. V is TRBV27 and J is TRBJ2-1; D is unresolved. The CDR3 sequence: CASEKPPWNEQFF. The CDR3, as DNA: TGTGCCAGTGAAAAGCCCCCTTGGAATGAGCAGTTCTTC.